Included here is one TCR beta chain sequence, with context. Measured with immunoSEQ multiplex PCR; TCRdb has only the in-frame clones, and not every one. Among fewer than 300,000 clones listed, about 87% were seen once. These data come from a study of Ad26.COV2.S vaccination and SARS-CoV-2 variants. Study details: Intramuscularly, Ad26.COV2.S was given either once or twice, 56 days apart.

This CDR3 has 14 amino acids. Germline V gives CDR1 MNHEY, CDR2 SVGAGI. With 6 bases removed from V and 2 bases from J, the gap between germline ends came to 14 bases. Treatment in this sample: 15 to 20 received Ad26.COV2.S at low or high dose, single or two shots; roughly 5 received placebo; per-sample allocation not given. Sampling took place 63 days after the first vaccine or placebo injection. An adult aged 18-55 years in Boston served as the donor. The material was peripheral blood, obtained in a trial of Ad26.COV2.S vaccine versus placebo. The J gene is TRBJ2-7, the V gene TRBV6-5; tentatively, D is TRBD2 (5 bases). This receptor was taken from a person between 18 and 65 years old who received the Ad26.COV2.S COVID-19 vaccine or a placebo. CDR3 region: CASRLMDGTYEQYF. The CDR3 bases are TGTGCCAGCAGGCTAATGGACGGGACCTACGAGCAGTACTTC.